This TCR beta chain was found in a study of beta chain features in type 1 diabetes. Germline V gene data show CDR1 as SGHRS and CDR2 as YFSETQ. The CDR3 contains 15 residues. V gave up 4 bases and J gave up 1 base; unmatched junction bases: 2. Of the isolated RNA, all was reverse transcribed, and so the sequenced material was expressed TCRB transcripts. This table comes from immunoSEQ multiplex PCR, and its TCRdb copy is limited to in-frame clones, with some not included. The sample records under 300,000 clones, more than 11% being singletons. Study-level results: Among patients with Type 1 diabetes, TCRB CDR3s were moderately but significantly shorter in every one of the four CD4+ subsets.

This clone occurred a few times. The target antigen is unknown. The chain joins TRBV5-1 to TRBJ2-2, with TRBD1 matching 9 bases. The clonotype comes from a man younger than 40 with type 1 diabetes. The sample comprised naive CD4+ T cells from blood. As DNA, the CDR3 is TGCGCCAGCAGCCCGGGACAGGGGAACACCGGGGAGCTGTTTTTT. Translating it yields CASSPGQGNTGELFF.